The 8 T cell receptor beta chains given below trace back to one sample, sequenced in a study of lymphopenia after photon versus proton radiotherapy. TCRdb's table, derived via immunoSEQ multiplex PCR, lists solely in-frame clones and lacks some. The profile shows about 25,000 clones, approximately 86% of them singletons. The sequences come from peripheral blood, collected from a patient treated with photon-based radiotherapy. These receptors came from a middle-aged man with gastric cancer.

The CDR3 bases are TGTGCCAGCTCAAGGACAGGGGTTGGAGTCAATCAGCCCCAGCATTTT. This sequence encodes CASSRTGVGVNQPQHF. The chain carries TRBV18 and TRBJ1-5, with TRBD1 matching 9 bases. This CDR3 is 16 amino acids long. V lost 5 bases to trimming and J lost 3 bases; unmatched junction nucleotides: 8. Germline lookup yields CDR1 KGHSH and CDR2 LQKENI. The complete variable domain, with remaining parts taken from reference TRBV18 and TRBJ1-5, reads NAGVMQNPRHLVRRRGQEARLRCSPMKGHSHVYWYRQLPEEGLKFMVYLQKENIIDESGMPKERFSAEFPKEGPSILRIQQVVRGDSAAYFCASSRTGVGVNQPQHFGDGTRLSIL.

This chain uses TRBV5-1 with TRBJ1-2; 10 nucleotides line up with TRBD1. V was pared by 3 bases and J by 7 bases, with 9 bases of the junction left unmatched. This CDR3 has 15 residues. The germline CDR1 and CDR2 sequences are SGHRS and YFSETQ. CDR3 coding DNA: TGCGCCAGCAGCTGGGCCGGGACAGGGGCGTCTGGCTACACCTTC. Amino acids: CASSWAGTGASGYTF.

This chain uses TRBV5-1 with TRBJ2-7; a weak D match, TRBD2 (6 bases). From germline, CDR1 is SGHRS and CDR2 YFSETQ. The CDR3 is 14 residues long. V lost 4 bases to trimming and J lost 3 bases, with 14 bases between them. Here the CDR3 reads CASSPEGTVYEQYF. In DNA form, the CDR3 reads TGCGCCAGCAGCCCGGAGGGCACCGTCTACGAGCAGTACTTC.

In this sample, this clone turned up a few times. The chain carries TRBV6-1 and TRBJ1-1; D is ambiguous. The V gene lost 6 bases and the J gene lost 4 bases, with 12 bases spanning the gap. The germline CDR1 and CDR2 sequences are MNHNS and SASEGT. The CDR3 runs to 13 residues. CDR3 loop: CASREGVSTEAFF. CDR3 sequence (DNA): TGTGCCAGCAGGGAGGGAGTGAGCACTGAAGCTTTCTTT.

This rearrangement joins TRBV5-4 to TRBJ1-6; D remains unclear. V was pared by 1 base and J by 8 bases, with 19 bases between. This CDR3 is built from 17 residues. Germline-derived CDR1 and CDR2 are SGHNT and YYREEE (reference sequence). The CDR3 is CASSLPVSPSSDSPLHF. DNA of the CDR3: TGTGCCAGCAGCTTGCCAGTCAGCCCTTCTAGTGATTCACCCCTCCACTTT.

The chain employs TRBV9 and TRBJ1-1; TRBD1 is a possible D gene (6 bases). CDR3 length: 14 residues. Trimming took 0 bases from V and 5 from J, leaving 11 bases between them. CDR1 and CDR2 (germline): SGDLS, YYNGEE. The CDR3 DNA reads TGTGCCAGCAGCGTAGGGGGGCTGGAGACTGAAGCTTTCTTT. Protein: CASSVGGLETEAFF. The full variable domain, its missing parts supplied by reference TRBV9 and TRBJ1-1, is DSGVTQTPKHLITATGQRVTLRCSPRSGDLSVYWYQQSLDQGLQFLIQYYNGEERAKGNILERFSAQQFPDLHSELNLSSLELGDSALYFCASSVGGLETEAFFGQGTRLTVV.

A few counts support this clone. The chain links TRBV7-3 to TRBJ1-6, with D unresolved. This CDR3 has 14 amino acids. The V and J ends lost 4 bases and 8 bases respectively, with 12 bases between them. The germline CDR1 and CDR2 sequences are SGHTA and FQGTGA. CDR3 sequence: CASSSGLTDSPLHF. CDR3 sequence (DNA): TGTGCCAGCAGCTCCGGACTGACCGATTCACCCCTCCACTTT.

This rearrangement joins TRBV5-5 to TRBJ2-1, with D unresolved. The germline V and J ends were trimmed by 4 bases and 0 bases, with 11 bases remaining between them. Germline V CDR1 and CDR2: SGHKS, YYEKEE (reference sequence). The CDR3 covers 15 residues. The DNA for the CDR3 is TGTGCCAGCAGCCCGATCGTTAGCTCCTACAATGAGCAGTTCTTC. Its translation is CASSPIVSSYNEQFF.